This T cell receptor beta chain came from a study of human T cells and chemical hapten exposure. Study-level results: Sensitization with DPC brought no change to TCRs above 1 in 1000 in frequency.

This clonotype came up many times. Antigen: not known. Library preparation tagged each individual cDNA molecule with a unique molecular identifier. The authors' processing: From about 20,000 to 690,000 TCRs were found per sample, with a median of roughly 89,000. From the RACE reads, TCRdb called clonotypes with MiXCR, one entry per CDR3 protein. TCRdb, not the original authors, processed these V and J calls. This sample carries 35,000 to 50,000 distinct CDR3 sequences, about 3.5% of them seen once, and the ten largest clones take about 5.6%. Time point here: healthy volunteer bleed at 6 weeks. Unfractionated whole blood yielded total RNA. This CDR3 region has 16 residues. Germline V gene lookup returns CDR1 DFQATT and CDR2 SNEGSKA (reference sequence). After removal of 3 bases from V and 3 bases from J, the junction contained 12 bases not matched to a gene.

The TCR was taken from a human donor in good health. Some clones in this sample may be carry-over from other donors' samples. The chain joins TRBV20-1 to TRBJ2-7; TRBD2 matches 9 bases. Material: whole blood. The CDR3 nucleotides are TGCAGTGCTAGTGACAGCCTCGGGACTAGCCTCTACGAGCAGTACTTC. It is translated as CSASDSLGTSLYEQYF.